This T cell receptor (beta chain) derives from a study of control samples from healthy donors and cancer patients. Trimming removed 4 bases from V and 7 bases from J, with 13 bases in between. This CDR3 is built from 13 residues. Per the germline V gene, CDR1 is SGHTS and CDR2 is YDEGEE. This clone appeared a single time. The repertoire was sequenced with immunoSEQ multiplex PCR; TCRdb's copy has only in-frame clones and lacks some. Counted here are tens of thousands of clones, about four fifths occurring once; the ten biggest clones make up roughly 3.1%. Specimen: PBMCs. The receptor's source is a woman between 45 and 65 years old with lung cancer. The chain uses TRBV5-8 and TRBJ2-3; no clear D gene. For the CDR3, the DNA is TGTGCCAGCAGCCCTCATTCACGGAATACGCAGTATTTT. Translating gives CASSPHSRNTQYF.